The rows below give T cell receptor beta chains drawn from one sample of a study of T cells in Graves' hyperthyroidism and ophthalmopathy. TCRdb ran MiXCR on the multiplex PCR reads and lists one entry per CDR3 protein. The sample shows 490,000 or so distinct CDR3 sequences, 40% to 55% of them seen only once. What was sequenced was peripheral blood or thyroid tissue (not recorded which). The receptors here all came from an adult woman with Graves' disease, either hyperthyroidism or ophthalmopathy (not recorded which). Each CDR3 is given with its conserved first and last residue. D genes are given only for firm matches. Some rows have no size entry. The others give once, few or many, or a class for an expanded clone.

clone size: -; D gene: TRBD2; V gene: TRBV7-2; J gene: TRBJ2-5; CDR3 protein: CASTALAGAQETQYF; CDR3 DNA: TGTGCCAGCACCGCTTTAGCGGGAGCCCAAGAGACCCAGTACTTC
clone size: -; D gene: -; V gene: TRBV12-3/TRBV12-4; J gene: TRBJ1-2; CDR3 protein: CASRDGYNYGYTF; CDR3 DNA: TGTGCCAGCCGGGACGGATACAACTATGGCTACACCTTC
clone size: few; D gene: -; V gene: TRBV12-3/TRBV12-4; J gene: TRBJ1-4; CDR3 protein: CASTPGWLDEKLFF; CDR3 DNA: TGTGCCAGCACCCCGGGATGGCTTGATGAAAAACTGTTTTTT
clone size: -; D gene: -; V gene: TRBV24-1; J gene: TRBJ1-5; CDR3 protein: CATSVTGSNQPQHF; CDR3 DNA: TGTGCCACCAGTGTGACGGGTAGCAATCAGCCCCAGCATTTT
clone size: -; D gene: -; V gene: TRBV15; J gene: TRBJ2-1; CDR3 protein: CATSRDVASSYNEQFF; CDR3 DNA: TGTGCCACCAGCAGAGATGTGGCCAGCTCCTACAATGAGCAGTTCTTC
clone size: -; D gene: -; V gene: TRBV6-5; J gene: TRBJ2-6; CDR3 protein: CASNEGYDTAEAF; CDR3 DNA: TGTGCCAGCAACGAAGGTTATGACACAGCTGAAGCTTTC
clone size: -; D gene: -; V gene: TRBV7-2; J gene: TRBJ2-5; CDR3 protein: CASSLAYLAPPYF; CDR3 DNA: TGTGCCAGCAGCTTAGCGTACCTAGCCCCACCGTACTTC
clone size: once; D gene: -; V gene: TRBV4-1; J gene: TRBJ1-5; CDR3 protein: CASSQFGRDSNQPQHF; CDR3 DNA: TGCGCCAGCAGCCAATTTGGCAGGGATAGCAATCAGCCCCAGCATTTT
clone size: -; D gene: TRBD1; V gene: TRBV24-1; J gene: TRBJ2-6; CDR3 protein: CATSDRYPGTGSGANVLTF; CDR3 DNA: TGTGCCACCAGTGATCGATACCCCGGGACAGGCTCTGGGGCCAACGTCCTGACTTTC
clone size: -; D gene: TRBD1; V gene: TRBV10-3; J gene: TRBJ1-1; CDR3 protein: CAIRQGTEAFF; CDR3 DNA: TGTGCCATCCGACAGGGGACGGAAGCTTTCTTT
clone size: -; D gene: -; V gene: TRBV3-1; J gene: TRBJ1-1; CDR3 protein: CASSARGFSEAFF; CDR3 DNA: TGTGCCAGCAGTGCCAGGGGCTTCTCTGAAGCTTTCTTT
clone size: few; D gene: -; V gene: TRBV30; J gene: TRBJ1-1; CDR3 protein: CAWNSYPEVMNTEAFF; CDR3 DNA: TGTGCCTGGAACTCTTACCCAGAAGTCATGAACACTGAAGCTTTCTTT
clone size: many; D gene: -; V gene: TRBV5-1; J gene: TRBJ2-7; CDR3 protein: CASSSGPGTTYEQYF; CDR3 DNA: TGCGCCAGCAGCTCCGGCCCCGGGACCACCTACGAGCAGTACTTC
clone size: -; D gene: TRBD2; V gene: TRBV3-1; J gene: TRBJ2-2; CDR3 protein: CASSARAGAGELFF; CDR3 DNA: TGTGCCAGCAGCGCTCGAGCGGGAGCGGGGGAGCTGTTTTTT
clone size: -; D gene: -; V gene: TRBV5-6; J gene: TRBJ1-2; CDR3 protein: CASSFVRGGGYTF; CDR3 DNA: TGTGCCAGCAGCTTCGTAAGGGGCGGGGGCTACACCTTC
clone size: -; D gene: TRBD2; V gene: TRBV7-8; J gene: TRBJ2-2; CDR3 protein: CASTRPALARREGSTGELFF; CDR3 DNA: TGTGCCAGCACCAGACCTGCCTTAGCGAGGCGGGAGGGGAGCACCGGGGAGCTGTTTTTT
clone size: many; D gene: -; V gene: TRBV20-1; J gene: TRBJ1-6; CDR3 protein: CSARDRGESPLHF; CDR3 DNA: TGCAGTGCTAGAGATCGAGGGGAATCACCCCTCCACTTT
clone size: -; D gene: -; V gene: TRBV5-4; J gene: TRBJ2-5; CDR3 protein: CASSLTDGQETQYF; CDR3 DNA: TGTGCCAGCAGCTTAACAGACGGACAAGAGACCCAGTACTTC